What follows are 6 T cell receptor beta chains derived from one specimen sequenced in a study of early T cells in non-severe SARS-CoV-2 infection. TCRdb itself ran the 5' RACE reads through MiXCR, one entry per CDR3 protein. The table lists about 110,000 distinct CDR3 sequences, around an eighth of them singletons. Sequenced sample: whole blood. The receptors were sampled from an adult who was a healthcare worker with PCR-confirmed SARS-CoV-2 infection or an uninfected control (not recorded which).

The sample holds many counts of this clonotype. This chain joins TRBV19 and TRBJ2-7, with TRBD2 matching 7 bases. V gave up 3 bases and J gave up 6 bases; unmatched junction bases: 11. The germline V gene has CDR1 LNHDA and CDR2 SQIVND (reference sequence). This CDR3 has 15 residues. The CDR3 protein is CASSIFGRREAEQYF. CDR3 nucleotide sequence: TGTGCCAGTAGTATTTTCGGGAGACGGGAGGCCGAGCAGTACTTC.

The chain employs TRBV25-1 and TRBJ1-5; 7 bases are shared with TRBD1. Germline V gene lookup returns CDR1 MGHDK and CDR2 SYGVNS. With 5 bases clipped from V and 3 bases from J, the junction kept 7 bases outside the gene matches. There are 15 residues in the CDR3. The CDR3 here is CASSNEQGNNQPQHF. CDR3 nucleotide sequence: TGTGCCAGCAGTAACGAACAGGGGAACAATCAGCCCCAGCATTTT.

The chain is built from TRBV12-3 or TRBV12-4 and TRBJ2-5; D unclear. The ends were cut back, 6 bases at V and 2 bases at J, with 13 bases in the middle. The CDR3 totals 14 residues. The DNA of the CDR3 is TGTGCCAGCAGCGTCAGGCGACCTCAAGAGACCCAGTACTTC. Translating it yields CASSVRRPQETQYF.

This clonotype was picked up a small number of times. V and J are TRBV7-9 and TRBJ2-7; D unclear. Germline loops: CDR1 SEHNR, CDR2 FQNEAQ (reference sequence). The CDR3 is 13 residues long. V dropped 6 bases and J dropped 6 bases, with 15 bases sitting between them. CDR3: CASRLAPLGEQYF. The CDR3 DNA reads TGTGCCAGCAGACTTGCGCCGCTGGGCGAGCAGTACTTC.

For the CDR3, the DNA is TGTGCCAGCAGCTTCCCCAGTGGCCGTAGCGCAGATACGCAGTATTTT. Amino acid sequence: CASSFPSGRSADTQYF. The chain joins TRBV7-3 to TRBJ2-3, with D tentatively TRBD2 (5 bases). CDR1 is SGHTA, CDR2 FQGTGA, per germline. The CDR3 spans 16 residues. V dropped 3 bases and J dropped 4 bases, with 17 bases sitting between them.

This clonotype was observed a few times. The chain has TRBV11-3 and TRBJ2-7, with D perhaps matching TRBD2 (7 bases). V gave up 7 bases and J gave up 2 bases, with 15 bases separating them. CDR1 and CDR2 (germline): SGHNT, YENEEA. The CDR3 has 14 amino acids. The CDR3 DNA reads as TGTGCCAGCAACCTTCGGGGGGCCGCCTACGAGCAGTACTTC. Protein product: CASNLRGAAYEQYF.